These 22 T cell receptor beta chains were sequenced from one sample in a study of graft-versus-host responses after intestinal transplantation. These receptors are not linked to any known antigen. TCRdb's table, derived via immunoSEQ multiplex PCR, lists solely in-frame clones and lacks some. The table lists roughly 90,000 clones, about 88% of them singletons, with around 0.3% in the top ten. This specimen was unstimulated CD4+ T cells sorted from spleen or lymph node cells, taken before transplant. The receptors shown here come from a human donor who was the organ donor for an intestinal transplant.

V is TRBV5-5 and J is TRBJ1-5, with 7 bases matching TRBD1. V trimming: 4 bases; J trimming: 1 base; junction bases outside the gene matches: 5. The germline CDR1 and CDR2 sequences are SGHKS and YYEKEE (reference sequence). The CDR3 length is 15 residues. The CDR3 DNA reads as TGTGCCAGCAGCCTACAGGGGAGAAGCAATCAGCCCCAGCATTTT. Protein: CASSLQGRSNQPQHF.

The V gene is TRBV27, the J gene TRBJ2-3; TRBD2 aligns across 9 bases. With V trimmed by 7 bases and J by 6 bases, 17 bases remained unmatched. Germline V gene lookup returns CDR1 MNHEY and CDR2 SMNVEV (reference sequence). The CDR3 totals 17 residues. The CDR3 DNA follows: TGTGCCAGCAAATACTTTAAGCGGGAGGCCCCATTTGATACGCAGTATTTT. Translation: CASKYFKREAPFDTQYF.

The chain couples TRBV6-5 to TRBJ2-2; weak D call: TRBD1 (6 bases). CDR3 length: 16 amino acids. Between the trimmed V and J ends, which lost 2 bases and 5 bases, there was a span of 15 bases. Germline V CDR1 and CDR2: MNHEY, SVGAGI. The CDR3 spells CASSYTFQGPTGELFF. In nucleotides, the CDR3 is TGTGCCAGCAGTTACACATTCCAGGGGCCAACCGGGGAGCTGTTTTTT.

The CDR3 sequence: CASSHRDRGRGTEAFF. The CDR3 nucleotides are TGTGCCAGCAGCCATCGCGACAGGGGGCGCGGCACTGAAGCTTTCTTT. V gene TRBV4-2 combines with J gene TRBJ1-1; 10 bases map to TRBD1. The V segment lost 3 bases and the J segment 4 bases; nucleotides outside the gene matches: 8. Germline V gene data show CDR1 as LGHNA and CDR2 as YNFKEQ. CDR3 size: 16 residues.

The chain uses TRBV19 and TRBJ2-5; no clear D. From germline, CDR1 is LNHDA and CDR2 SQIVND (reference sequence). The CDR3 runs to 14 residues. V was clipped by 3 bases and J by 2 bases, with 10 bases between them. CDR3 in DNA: TGTGCCAGTAGTATTAGCAGAGCACAAGAGACCCAGTACTTC. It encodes CASSISRAQETQYF. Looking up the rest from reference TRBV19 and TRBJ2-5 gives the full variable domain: DGGITQSPKYLFRKEGQNVTLSCEQNLNHDAMYWYRQDPGQGLRLIYYSQIVNDFQKGDIAEGYSVSREKKESFPLTVTSAQKNPTAFYLCASSISRAQETQYFGPGTRLLVL.

The CDR3 nucleotides read TGTGCCTCCCGGCGGGGGGAAAACATTCAGTACTTC. This gives the protein CASRRGENIQYF. The chain carries TRBV19 and TRBJ2-4, with TRBD2 matching over 8 bases. This CDR3 region has 12 residues. Germline trimming cut 11 bases from V and 5 bases from J; bases unmatched to any gene: 5. The germline CDR1 and CDR2 sequences are LNHDA and SQIVND (reference sequence).

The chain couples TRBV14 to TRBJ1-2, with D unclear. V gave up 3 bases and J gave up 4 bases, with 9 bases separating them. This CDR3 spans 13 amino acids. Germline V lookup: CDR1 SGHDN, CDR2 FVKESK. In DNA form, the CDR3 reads TGTGCCAGCAGCCAGGGCACGGTCTATGGCTACACCTTC. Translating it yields CASSQGTVYGYTF.

CDR3 sequence reads: CASSLDRGVNTIYF. The CDR3 DNA sequence: TGTGCCAGTAGTCTCGACAGGGGGGTGAACACCATATATTTT. The genes are TRBV19 and TRBJ1-3; the match to TRBD1 covers 9 bases. The germline CDR1 and CDR2 sequences are LNHDA and SQIVND (reference sequence). The trim removed 5 bases at V and 7 bases at J, leaving 6 bases unmatched. The CDR3 spans 14 residues. Full variable domain (outside the CDR3, taken from reference TRBV19 and TRBJ1-3): DGGITQSPKYLFRKEGQNVTLSCEQNLNHDAMYWYRQDPGQGLRLIYYSQIVNDFQKGDIAEGYSVSREKKESFPLTVTSAQKNPTAFYLCASSLDRGVNTIYFGEGSWLTVV.

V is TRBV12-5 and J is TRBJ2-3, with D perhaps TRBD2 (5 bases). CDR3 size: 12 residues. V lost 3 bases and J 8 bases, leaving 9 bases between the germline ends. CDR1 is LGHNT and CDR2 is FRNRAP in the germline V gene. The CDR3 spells CASGFPRGTQYF. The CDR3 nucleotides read TGTGCTAGTGGTTTCCCCCGGGGTACGCAGTATTTT.

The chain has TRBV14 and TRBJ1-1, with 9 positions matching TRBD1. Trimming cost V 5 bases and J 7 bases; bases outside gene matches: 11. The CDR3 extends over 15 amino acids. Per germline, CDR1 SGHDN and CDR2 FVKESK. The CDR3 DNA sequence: TGTGCCAGCAGCTACGACAGGGGGTACGGTTTTGAAGCTTTCTTT. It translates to CASSYDRGYGFEAFF.

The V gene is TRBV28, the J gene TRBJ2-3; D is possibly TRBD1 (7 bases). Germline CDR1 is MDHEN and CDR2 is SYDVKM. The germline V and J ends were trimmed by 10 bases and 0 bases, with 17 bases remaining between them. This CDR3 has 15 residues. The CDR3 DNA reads TGTGCCATACTGGCAGGGGGGTCGAGCACAGATACGCAGTATTTT. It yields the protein CAILAGGSSTDTQYF.

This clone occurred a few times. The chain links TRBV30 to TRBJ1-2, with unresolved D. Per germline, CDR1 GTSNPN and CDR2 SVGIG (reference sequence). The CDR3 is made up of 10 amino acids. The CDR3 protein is CGHRDDGYTF. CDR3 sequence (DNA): TGTGGACACCGTGATGATGGCTACACCTTC.

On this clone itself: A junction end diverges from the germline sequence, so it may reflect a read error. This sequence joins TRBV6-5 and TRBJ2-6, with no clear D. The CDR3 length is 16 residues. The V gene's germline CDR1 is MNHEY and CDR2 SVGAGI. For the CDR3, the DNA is TGTGCCAGCAGTTACTCGAAATCCTCTAGGGCCAACGTCCTGACTTTC. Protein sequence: CASSYSKSSRANVLTF.

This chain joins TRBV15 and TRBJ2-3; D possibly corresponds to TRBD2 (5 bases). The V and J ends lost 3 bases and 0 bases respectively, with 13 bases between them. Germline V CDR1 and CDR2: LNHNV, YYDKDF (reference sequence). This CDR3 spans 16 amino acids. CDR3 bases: TGTGCCACCAGCAGCGGAGGACGGCCTAGCACAGATACGCAGTATTTT. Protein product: CATSSGGRPSTDTQYF.

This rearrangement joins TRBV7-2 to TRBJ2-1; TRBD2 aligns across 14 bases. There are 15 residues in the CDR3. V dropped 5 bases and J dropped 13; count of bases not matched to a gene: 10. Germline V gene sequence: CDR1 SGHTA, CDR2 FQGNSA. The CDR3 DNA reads TGTGCCAGCAGCCCATCCGGGACTAGCGGGAGAGGACAGTTCTTC. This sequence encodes CASSPSGTSGRGQFF.

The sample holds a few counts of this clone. The chain's CDR3 is CASVGGTDTQYF. The CDR3, as DNA: TGTGCCAGCGTCGGGGGAACAGATACGCAGTATTTT. This chain joins TRBV2 and TRBJ2-3; weak D call: TRBD2 (6 bases). The V end was cut by 8 bases, the J end by 3 bases, with 9 bases between. This CDR3 contains 12 residues. Germline loops: CDR1 SNHLY, CDR2 FYNNEI.

The CDR3 DNA is TGTGCCAGCAGCTTGGACCAGCGGGAGGCCAATGAGCAGTTCTTC. Its translation is CASSLDQREANEQFF. This chain uses TRBV5-4 with TRBJ2-1; 9 bases are shared with TRBD2. V was pared by 0 bases and J by 6 bases, with 4 bases of the junction left unmatched. Germline-derived CDR1 and CDR2 are SGHNT and YYREEE (reference sequence). The CDR3 is 15 amino acids.

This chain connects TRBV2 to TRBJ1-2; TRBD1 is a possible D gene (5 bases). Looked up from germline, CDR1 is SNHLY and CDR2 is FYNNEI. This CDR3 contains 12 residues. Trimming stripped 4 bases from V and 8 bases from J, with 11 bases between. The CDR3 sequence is CASSGDWEGYTF. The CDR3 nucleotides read TGTGCCAGCAGTGGGGACTGGGAAGGCTACACCTTC. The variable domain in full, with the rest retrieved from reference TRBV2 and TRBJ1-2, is EPEVTQTPSHQVTQMGQEVILRCVPISNHLYFYWYRQILGQKVEFLVSFYNNEISEKSEIFDDQFSVERPDGSNFTLKIRSTKLEDSAMYFCASSGDWEGYTFGSGTRLTVV.

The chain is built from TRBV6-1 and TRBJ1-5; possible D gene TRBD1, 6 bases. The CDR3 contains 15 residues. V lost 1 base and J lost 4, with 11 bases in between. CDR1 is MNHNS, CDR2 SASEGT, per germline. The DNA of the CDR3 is TGTGCCAGCAGTGAAGGGACAGTTGAGAATCAGCCCCAGCATTTT. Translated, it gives CASSEGTVENQPQHF.

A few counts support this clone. The CDR3 nucleotides are TGTGCCAGCTCACCATCCCCTCTTAATGAGCAGTTCTTC. It translates to CASSPSPLNEQFF. The genes are TRBV18 and TRBJ2-1; D unresolved. CDR3 length: 13 residues. Germline V gives CDR1 KGHSH, CDR2 LQKENI. The V end lost 2 bases, the J end lost 7 bases, and 9 bases lay between the germline ends.

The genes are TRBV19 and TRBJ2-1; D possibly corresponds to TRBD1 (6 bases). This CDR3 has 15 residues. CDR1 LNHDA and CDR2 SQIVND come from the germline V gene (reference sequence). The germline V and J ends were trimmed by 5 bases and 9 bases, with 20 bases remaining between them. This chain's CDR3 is CASSPFSTGASEQFF. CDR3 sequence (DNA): TGTGCCAGTAGTCCCTTCTCGACAGGCGCCAGTGAGCAGTTCTTC.

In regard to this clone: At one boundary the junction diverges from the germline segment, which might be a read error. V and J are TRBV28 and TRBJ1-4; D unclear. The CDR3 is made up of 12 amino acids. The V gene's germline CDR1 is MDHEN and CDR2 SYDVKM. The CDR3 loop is CASSAPNEKLFF. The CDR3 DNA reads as TGTGCCAGCAGTGCCCCTAATGAAAAACTGTTTTTC.